Listed here is a single T cell receptor (beta chain). The CDR3 is 16 residues long. From germline, CDR1 is SQVTM and CDR2 ANQGSEA. V gave up 6 bases and J gave up 4 bases, with 22 bases separating them. This entry belongs to a study of shared clonotypes between healthy human individuals. Positive CCR7 selection of CD45RO-negative cells yielded the naive CD8 cells, and terminally differentiated effector memory CD45RA+ cells were excluded. Generated by immunoSEQ multiplex PCR, the TCRdb table keeps only in-frame clones and is missing some. The table lists about 1.9 million clones, 90% to 95% of them singletons.

This chain connects TRBV29-1 to TRBJ1-3; TRBD1 might be the D (5 bases). Sequenced material: naive CD8+ T cells from PBMCs. This TCR was recovered from a man between 18 and 35 years old in good health. Some clones in this sample may be carry-over from other donors' samples. The CDR3 spells CSVNSRGLGPGNTIYF. The CDR3 DNA follows: TGCAGCGTAAATTCGAGGGGTCTAGGGCCGGGAAACACCATATATTTT. Using reference TRBV29-1 and TRBJ1-3 for the parts outside the CDR3, the full variable domain is SAVISQKPSRDICQRGTSLTIQCQVDSQVTMMFWYRQQPGQSLTLIATANQGSEATYESGFVIDKFPISRPNLTFSTLTVSNMSPEDSSIYLCSVNSRGLGPGNTIYFGEGSWLTVV.